The 28 T cell receptor beta chains below were found in one sample sequenced in a study of blood T cell repertoires in COVID-19. Sequencing was performed with immunoSEQ multiplex PCR; in TCRdb, only in-frame clones are kept and a portion is missing. Here the sample spans 45,000 to 55,000 clones, over 70% being singletons. Material: peripheral blood. All receptors come from a human donor with active or convalescent COVID-19. The donor label of this sample is uncertain.

Only a few counts were recorded for this clone. The rearrangement uses TRBV27 and TRBJ2-1, with 11 nucleotides matching TRBD2. CDR3 length: 15 amino acids. J gave up 6 bases and V 5 bases, and 6 bases lay outside the gene matches. CDR1 MNHEY and CDR2 SMNVEV come from the germline V gene (reference sequence). The CDR3 nucleotides are TGTGCCAGCAGTCTCATAGCGGGAGGGGGCAATGAGCAGTTCTTC. Protein: CASSLIAGGGNEQFF.

The chain links TRBV11-2 to TRBJ2-1; 7 bases agree with TRBD2. The CDR3 totals 15 residues. Germline lookup yields CDR1 SGHAT and CDR2 FQNNGV. Trimming removed 4 bases from V and 6 bases from J; junction bases left unmatched: 9. CDR3 coding DNA: TGTGCCAGCAGCTCCCAGGGAGCGGGACCCAATGAGCAGTTCTTC. Its translation: CASSSQGAGPNEQFF. Using reference TRBV11-2 and TRBJ2-1 for the parts outside the CDR3, the full variable domain is EAGVAQSPRYKIIEKRQSVAFWCNPISGHATLYWYQQILGQGPKLLIQFQNNGVVDDSQLPKDRFSAERLKGVDSTLKIQPAKLEDSAVYLCASSSQGAGPNEQFFGPGTRLTVL.

V is TRBV4-2 and J is TRBJ1-2; no firm D call. Trimming shortened V by 3 bases and J by 1 base, and 12 bases separated the two germline ends. Germline V gene lookup returns CDR1 LGHNA and CDR2 YNFKEQ. The CDR3 sequence is 15 residues long. The DNA of the CDR3 is TGTGCCAGCAGCCAGTTAGGAGACCTTAACTATGGCTACACCTTC. It yields the protein CASSQLGDLNYGYTF.

The rearrangement joins TRBV19 to TRBJ2-1; 10 bases map to TRBD2. The CDR3 consists of 16 residues. V shed 6 bases, J shed 2 bases, and the junction held 7 bases outside the gene matches. Germline V CDR1 and CDR2: LNHDA, SQIVND (reference sequence). The CDR3: CASSHSGRGAYNEQFF. CDR3 coding DNA: TGTGCCAGTAGCCACAGCGGGAGGGGGGCCTACAATGAGCAGTTCTTC.

This clone was picked up a small number of times. This chain links TRBV18 with TRBJ2-3; 8 bases agree with TRBD2. The ends lost 5 bases at V and 4 bases at J; junction bases unmatched: 8. Germline V gene data show CDR1 as KGHSH and CDR2 as LQKENI. The CDR3 consists of 15 residues. The CDR3 here is CASSLSGSAADTQYF. CDR3 sequence (DNA): TGTGCCAGCTCATTAAGCGGGAGCGCGGCAGATACGCAGTATTTT.

The chain joins TRBV29-1 to TRBJ1-3, with unresolved D. Per germline, CDR1 SQVTM and CDR2 ANQGSEA. With 3 bases removed from V and 2 bases from J, the gap between germline ends came to 8 bases. CDR3 length: 13 residues. The CDR3 coding sequence is TGCAGCGTTGACGAGGGAACTGGAAACACCATATATTTT. Encoded protein: CSVDEGTGNTIYF.

The chain couples TRBV19 to TRBJ2-7, with 7 bases matching TRBD1. CDR1 LNHDA and CDR2 SQIVND come from the germline V gene (reference sequence). This CDR3 comprises 13 residues. V was clipped by 5 bases and J by 3 bases; unmatched bases: 4. The CDR3 is CASSRDSRYEQYF. The CDR3, as DNA: TGTGCCAGTAGTCGGGACAGCCGCTACGAGCAGTACTTC.

The count of this clone is one. The J gene is TRBJ2-5, the V gene TRBV12-5; a possible D gene is TRBD1 (6 bases). The CDR3 covers 12 residues. The V end was cut by 8 bases, the J end by 5 bases, with 12 bases between. CDR1 LGHNT and CDR2 FRNRAP come from the germline V gene. DNA of the CDR3: TGTGCTAGTCAACAGGGAAGGGAGACCCAGTACTTC. Protein product: CASQQGRETQYF.

This clone came up a few times. The gene calls are TRBV12-3 or TRBV12-4 and TRBJ2-1, with a possible D match to TRBD2 (6 bases). This CDR3 spans 13 amino acids. Trimming removed 3 bases from V and 7 bases from J, with 10 bases in between. The CDR3 spells CASSFIRGNEQFF. DNA of the CDR3: TGTGCCAGCAGTTTCATTCGGGGGAATGAGCAGTTCTTC.

The rearrangement uses TRBV9 and TRBJ2-7; D ambiguous. The CDR3 runs to 14 residues. Germline assignment: CDR1 SGDLS and CDR2 YYNGEE. Trimming shortened V by 0 bases and J by 0 bases, and 7 bases separated the two germline ends. CDR3 nucleotide sequence: TGTGCCAGCAGCGTAGATGAGAGCTCCTACGAGCAGTACTTC. This codes for CASSVDESSYEQYF.

This chain joins TRBV19 and TRBJ1-2, with D unclear. Germline CDR1 and CDR2: LNHDA and SQIVND (reference sequence). Trimming stripped 5 bases from V and 4 bases from J, with 14 bases between. This CDR3 is built from 14 residues. This CDR3 is CASSPIDIPYGYTF. CDR3 nucleotides: TGTGCCAGTAGTCCCATTGACATCCCCTATGGCTACACCTTC.

The chain has TRBV19 and TRBJ1-2; TRBD1 aligns across 7 bases. Germline values: CDR1 LNHDA, CDR2 SQIVND (reference sequence). J was trimmed by 8 bases and V by 5 bases; bases with no gene match: 5. The CDR3 loop spans 12 amino acids. In nucleotides, the CDR3 is TGTGCCAGTAGTCCGACAGGGACCGGCTACACCTTC. This codes for CASSPTGTGYTF. Complete variable domain (other parts from reference TRBV19 and TRBJ1-2): DGGITQSPKYLFRKEGQNVTLSCEQNLNHDAMYWYRQDPGQGLRLIYYSQIVNDFQKGDIAEGYSVSREKKESFPLTVTSAQKNPTAFYLCASSPTGTGYTFGSGTRLTVV.

The chain employs TRBV18 and TRBJ2-6; D is perhaps TRBD2 (6 bases). The germline gives CDR1 KGHSH, CDR2 LQKENI. There are 17 residues in the CDR3. Trimming pared 3 bases from V and 1 base from J, leaving 13 bases between. The DNA for the CDR3 is TGTGCCAGCTCACCCGGACGGGAGTCTTCTGGGGCCAACGTCCTGACTTTC. This translates into CASSPGRESSGANVLTF.

This chain connects TRBV5-1 to TRBJ2-7; D is ambiguous. The V end lost 2 bases, the J end lost 2 bases, and 8 bases lay between the germline ends. The CDR3 consists of 13 residues. Germline V gene data show CDR1 as SGHRS and CDR2 as YFSETQ. CDR3 nucleotides: TGCGCCAGCAGCTTAGAGGCCGCCTACGAGCAGTACTTC. This gives the protein CASSLEAAYEQYF.

The chain is built from TRBV21-1 and TRBJ2-7; the D segment call TRBD2 is taken from the table without a DNA check. TRBV21-1 is a known pseudogene. The CDR3 loop spans 17 amino acids. The CDR3 sequence is CASSKVGAGGPRYEQYF. The CDR3 DNA reads TGTGCCAGCAGCAAGGTAGGAGCGGGAGGGCCAAGATACGAGCAGTACTTC.

The rearrangement joins TRBV25-1 to TRBJ2-7; no clear D gene. The CDR3 totals 14 residues. Germline V gives CDR1 MGHDK, CDR2 SYGVNS. Trimming left V 6 bases short and J 0 bases short, with 12 bases between. The CDR3 region is CASRSTTNSYEQYF. The DNA for the CDR3 is TGTGCCAGCAGGAGCACTACAAACTCCTACGAGCAGTACTTC.

The V and J genes are TRBV19 and TRBJ2-3; 13 bases align to TRBD2. Germline CDR1 reads LNHDA; CDR2 reads SQIVND (reference sequence). With 7 bases clipped from V and 4 bases from J, the junction kept 11 bases outside the gene matches. The CDR3 is 17 amino acids. The CDR3 region is CASTWTSGSTGADTQYF. The CDR3 DNA follows: TGTGCCAGTACCTGGACTAGCGGGAGTACCGGCGCAGATACGCAGTATTTT.

The J gene is TRBJ1-6, the V gene TRBV3-1 (or the pseudogene TRBV3-2), with 7 bases matching TRBD1. The CDR3 is made up of 15 amino acids. Germline-derived CDR1 and CDR2 are LGHDT and YNNKEL (reference sequence). The V segment lost 1 base and the J segment 7 bases; nucleotides outside the gene matches: 4. CDR3: CASSQATGWNSPLHF. The CDR3 region has the DNA TGTGCCAGCAGCCAAGCGACAGGGTGGAATTCACCCCTCCACTTT.

This rearrangement joins TRBV5-1 to TRBJ1-6, with TRBD1 matching 7 bases. The CDR3 is made up of 15 amino acids. From germline, CDR1 is SGHRS and CDR2 YFSETQ. With 1 base clipped from V and 2 bases from J, the junction kept 0 bases outside the gene matches. The DNA of the CDR3 is TGCGCCAGCAGCTTGACAGGGGCCTATAATTCACCCCTCCACTTT. Encoded protein: CASSLTGAYNSPLHF.

This clone was observed a single time. This chain links TRBV4-1 with TRBJ1-2; 8 positions match TRBD1. Germline trimming cut 0 bases from V and 4 bases from J; bases unmatched to any gene: 4. Germline CDR1 reads MGHRA; CDR2 reads YSYEKL. This CDR3 has 15 residues. CDR3 sequence: CASSQDNRGIYGYTF. The CDR3 region has the DNA TGCGCCAGCAGCCAAGATAACAGGGGGATCTATGGCTACACCTTC.

This chain uses TRBV6-2 or TRBV6-3 with TRBJ2-1; weak D call: TRBD2 (6 bases). The V gene lost 5 bases and the J gene lost 2 bases, with 19 bases spanning the gap. CDR1 and CDR2 from the germline V gene are MNHEY and SVGEGT. The CDR3 loop spans 17 amino acids. CDR3 bases: TGTGCCAGCAGTCCCCGAGGACTAACCCCACCCTACAATGAGCAGTTCTTC. Its translation: CASSPRGLTPPYNEQFF.

The V and J genes are TRBV5-4 and TRBJ2-1; tentative D call: TRBD2 (6 bases). The V gene lost 5 bases and the J gene lost 5 bases, with 17 bases spanning the gap. This CDR3 is 15 amino acids long. The germline CDR1 and CDR2 sequences are SGHNT and YYREEE (reference sequence). The chain's CDR3 is CASSPGAGLNNEQFF. The DNA for the CDR3 is TGTGCCAGCAGTCCTGGGGCGGGACTCAACAATGAGCAGTTCTTC.

This clone showed up just once. This chain links TRBV18 with TRBJ2-1; 16 bases are shared with TRBD2. The V segment lost 2 bases and the J segment 9 bases; nucleotides outside the gene matches: 4. This CDR3 has 16 residues. Germline lookup yields CDR1 KGHSH and CDR2 LQKENI. CDR3 sequence reads: CASSPEGLAGGTEQFF. The CDR3 nucleotides are TGTGCCAGCTCACCAGAGGGACTAGCGGGAGGGACTGAGCAGTTCTTC.

J is TRBJ1-4 and V is TRBV7-9; 7 positions match TRBD1. This CDR3 is built from 14 residues. V was pared by 5 bases and J by 4 bases, with 4 bases of the junction left unmatched. Germline V gene sequence: CDR1 SEHNR, CDR2 FQNEAQ (reference sequence). CDR3 protein: CASSAGQFNEKLFF. CDR3 nucleotides: TGTGCCAGCAGCGCGGGACAGTTTAATGAAAAACTGTTTTTT. Based on the CDR3 plus reference TRBV7-9 and TRBJ1-4, the full variable domain is DTGVSQNPRHKITKRGQNVTFRCDPISEHNRLYWYRQTLGQGPEFLTYFQNEAQLEKSRLLSDRFSAERPKGSFSTLEIQRTEQGDSAMYLCASSAGQFNEKLFFGSGTQLSVL.

The genes are TRBV2 and TRBJ2-7, with TRBD2 matching 10 bases. The germline V gene encodes CDR1 SNHLY and CDR2 FYNNEI. The CDR3 length is 16 residues. With 1 base clipped from V and 3 bases from J, the junction kept 6 bases outside the gene matches. CDR3: CASSEGTSGPFYEQYF. The CDR3 DNA sequence: TGTGCCAGCAGTGAAGGGACTAGCGGTCCGTTCTACGAGCAGTACTTC.

This clone has just a few counts. The chain couples TRBV6-4 to TRBJ1-2; D call uncertain. CDR1 is MRHNA, CDR2 SNTAGT, per germline. This CDR3 region has 12 residues. Trimming shortened V by 3 bases and J by 6 bases, and 8 bases separated the two germline ends. The CDR3 DNA reads TGTGCCAGCAGTGAAACGGGGAATGGCTACACCTTC. Translating it yields CASSETGNGYTF.

The rearrangement links TRBV7-3 to TRBJ2-2, with D possibly TRBD1 on 5 matching bases. This CDR3 contains 18 residues. The germline V gene encodes CDR1 SGHTA and CDR2 FQGTGA. Trimming took off 2 bases at V and 0 bases at J, with 16 bases between the two ends. CDR3 residues: CASSLGADLGANTGELFF. The CDR3 coding sequence is TGTGCCAGCAGCTTAGGGGCGGATTTAGGGGCGAACACCGGGGAGCTGTTTTTT.

The rearrangement links TRBV27 to TRBJ1-3; D perhaps matches TRBD1 (6 bases). The CDR3 runs to 16 residues. Germline loops: CDR1 MNHEY, CDR2 SMNVEV (reference sequence). The V and J ends lost 6 bases and 1 base respectively, with 16 bases between them. CDR3: CASSKLQGSSGNTIYF. The DNA of the CDR3 is TGTGCCAGCAGCAAGTTACAGGGATCATCTGGAAACACCATATATTTT.